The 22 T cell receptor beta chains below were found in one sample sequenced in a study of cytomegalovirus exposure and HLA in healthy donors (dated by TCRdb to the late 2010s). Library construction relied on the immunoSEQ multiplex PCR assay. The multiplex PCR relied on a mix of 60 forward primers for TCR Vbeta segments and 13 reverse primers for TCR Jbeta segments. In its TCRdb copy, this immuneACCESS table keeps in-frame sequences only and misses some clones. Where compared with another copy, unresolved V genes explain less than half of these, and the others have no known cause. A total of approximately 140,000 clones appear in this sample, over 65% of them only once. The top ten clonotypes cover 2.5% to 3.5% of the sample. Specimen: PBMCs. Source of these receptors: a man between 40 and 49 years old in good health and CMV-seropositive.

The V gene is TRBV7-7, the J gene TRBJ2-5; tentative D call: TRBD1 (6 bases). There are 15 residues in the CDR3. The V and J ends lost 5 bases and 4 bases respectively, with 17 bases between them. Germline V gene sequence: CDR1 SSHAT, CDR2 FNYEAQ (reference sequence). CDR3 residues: CASSLDDRLGETQYF. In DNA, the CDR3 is TGTGCCAGCAGCCTGGACGACAGGTTGGGAGAGACCCAGTACTTC.

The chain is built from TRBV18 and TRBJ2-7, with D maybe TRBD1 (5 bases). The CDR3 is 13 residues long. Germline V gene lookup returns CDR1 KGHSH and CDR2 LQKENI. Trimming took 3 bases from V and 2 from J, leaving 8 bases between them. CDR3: CASSPDRAYEQYF. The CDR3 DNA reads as TGTGCCAGCTCACCCGACAGAGCCTACGAGCAGTACTTC.

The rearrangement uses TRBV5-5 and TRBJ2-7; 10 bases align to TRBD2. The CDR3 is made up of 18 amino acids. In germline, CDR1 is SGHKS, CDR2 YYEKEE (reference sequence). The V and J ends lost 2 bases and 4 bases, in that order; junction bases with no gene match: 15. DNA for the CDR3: TGTGCCAGCAGCTTAGGCCGGAGCGGGAGGGCCGTAACTTACGAGCAGTACTTC. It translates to CASSLGRSGRAVTYEQYF.

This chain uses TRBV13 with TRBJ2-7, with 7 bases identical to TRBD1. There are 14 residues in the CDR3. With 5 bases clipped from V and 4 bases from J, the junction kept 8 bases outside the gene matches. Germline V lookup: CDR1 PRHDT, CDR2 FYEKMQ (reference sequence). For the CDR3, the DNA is TGTGCCAGCAGCCAGGGGGACAGCCTGTACGAGCAGTACTTC. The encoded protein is CASSQGDSLYEQYF.

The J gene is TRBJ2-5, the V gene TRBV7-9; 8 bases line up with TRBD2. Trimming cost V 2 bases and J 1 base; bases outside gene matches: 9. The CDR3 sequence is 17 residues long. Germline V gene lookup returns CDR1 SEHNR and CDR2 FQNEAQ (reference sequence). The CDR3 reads CASSLPVPGGIQETQYF. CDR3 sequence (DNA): TGTGCCAGCAGCTTACCGGTACCGGGGGGGATCCAAGAGACCCAGTACTTC. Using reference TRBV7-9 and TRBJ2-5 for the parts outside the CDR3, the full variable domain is DTGVSQNPRHKITKRGQNVTFRCDPISEHNRLYWYRQTLGQGPEFLTYFQNEAQLEKSRLLSDRFSAERPKGSFSTLEIQRTEQGDSAMYLCASSLPVPGGIQETQYFGPGTRLLVL.

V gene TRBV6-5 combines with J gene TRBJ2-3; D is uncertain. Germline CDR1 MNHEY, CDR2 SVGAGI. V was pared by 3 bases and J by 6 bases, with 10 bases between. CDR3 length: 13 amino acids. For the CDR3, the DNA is TGTGCCAGCAGTTATACGGGTTGGGATACGCAGTATTTT. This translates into CASSYTGWDTQYF.

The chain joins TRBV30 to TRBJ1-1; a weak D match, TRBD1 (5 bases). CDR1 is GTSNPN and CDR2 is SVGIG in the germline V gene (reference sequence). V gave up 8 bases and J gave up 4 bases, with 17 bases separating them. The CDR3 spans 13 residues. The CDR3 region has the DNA TGTGCCGCCGGGGGGAAGGTGGGCACTGAAGCTTTCTTT. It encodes CAAGGKVGTEAFF.

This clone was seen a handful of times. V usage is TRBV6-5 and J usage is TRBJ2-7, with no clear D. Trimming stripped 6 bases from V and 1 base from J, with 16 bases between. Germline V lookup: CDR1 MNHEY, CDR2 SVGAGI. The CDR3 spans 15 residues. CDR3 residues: CASRETHYPSYEQYF. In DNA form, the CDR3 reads TGTGCCAGCAGAGAGACTCATTACCCATCCTACGAGCAGTACTTC.

In DNA form, the CDR3 reads TGTGCCAGCAGCTTAACTGGACAGTTCTACGAGCAGTACTTC. It yields the protein CASSLTGQFYEQYF. The V call is TRBV7-8, the J call TRBJ2-7, with D perhaps matching TRBD1 (6 bases). Germline CDR1 SGHVS, CDR2 FQNEAQ. Trimming removed 2 bases at V and 3 bases at J, with 11 bases between. The CDR3 runs to 14 residues.

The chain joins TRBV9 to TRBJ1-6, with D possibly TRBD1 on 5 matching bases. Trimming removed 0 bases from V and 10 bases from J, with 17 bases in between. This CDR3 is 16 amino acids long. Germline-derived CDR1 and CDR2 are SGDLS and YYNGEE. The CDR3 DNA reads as TGTGCCAGCAGCGTAGCACTGGTGACCGGGGGATCACCCCTCCACTTT. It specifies CASSVALVTGGSPLHF.

The CDR3 sequence: CASSRRGQGTRATNEKLFF. The DNA of the CDR3 is TGTGCCAGCAGCCGGCGGGGACAGGGCACAAGAGCAACTAATGAAAAACTGTTTTTT. The V gene is TRBV7-8, the J gene TRBJ1-4; 9 bases match TRBD1. The CDR3 extends over 19 amino acids. Germline V lookup: CDR1 SGHVS, CDR2 FQNEAQ. V trimming: 5 bases; J trimming: 0 bases; junction bases outside the gene matches: 13.

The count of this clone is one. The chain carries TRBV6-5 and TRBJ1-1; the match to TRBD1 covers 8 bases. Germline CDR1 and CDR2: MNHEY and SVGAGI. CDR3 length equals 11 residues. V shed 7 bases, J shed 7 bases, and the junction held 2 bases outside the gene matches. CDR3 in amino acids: CASTGTGEAFF. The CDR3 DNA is TGTGCCAGCACTGGGACAGGTGAAGCTTTCTTT.

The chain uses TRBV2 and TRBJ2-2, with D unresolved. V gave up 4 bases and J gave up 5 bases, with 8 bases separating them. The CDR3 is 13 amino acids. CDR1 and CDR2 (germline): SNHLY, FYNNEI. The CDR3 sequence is CASSGPGTGELFF. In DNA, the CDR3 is TGTGCCAGCAGTGGGCCCGGGACCGGGGAGCTGTTTTTT.

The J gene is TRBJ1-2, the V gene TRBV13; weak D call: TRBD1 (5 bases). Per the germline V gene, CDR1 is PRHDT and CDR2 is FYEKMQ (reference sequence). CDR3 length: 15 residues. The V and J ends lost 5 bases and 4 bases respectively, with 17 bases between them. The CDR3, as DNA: TGTGCCAGCAGCCTCCCCTTGGGGCCCCTCTATGGCTACACCTTC. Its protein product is CASSLPLGPLYGYTF.

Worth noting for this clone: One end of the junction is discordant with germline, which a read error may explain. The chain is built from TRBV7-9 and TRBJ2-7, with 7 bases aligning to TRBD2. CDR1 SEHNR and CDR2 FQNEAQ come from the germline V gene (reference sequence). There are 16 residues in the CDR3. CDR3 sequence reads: CSSSLLGRGSSYEQYF. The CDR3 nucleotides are TGTTCCAGCAGCTTACTGGGGAGGGGTAGTTCCTACGAGCAGTACTTC.

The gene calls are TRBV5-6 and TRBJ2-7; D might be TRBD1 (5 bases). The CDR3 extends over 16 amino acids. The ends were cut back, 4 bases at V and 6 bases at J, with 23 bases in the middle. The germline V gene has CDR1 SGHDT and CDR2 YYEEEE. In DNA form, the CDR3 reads TGTGCCAGCAGCAGAGGCAGTCTCAGGGATTCATTCGAGCAGTACTTC. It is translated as CASSRGSLRDSFEQYF.

DNA of the CDR3: TGTGCCAGCAGTTCCGGGACTAGCGGGCCTTCCTACAATGAGCAGTTCTTC. Translated, it gives CASSSGTSGPSYNEQFF. The chain uses TRBV7-3 and TRBJ2-1; TRBD2 matches 12 bases. This CDR3 is built from 17 residues. Germline V gene lookup returns CDR1 SGHTA and CDR2 FQGTGA. J lost 1 base, V lost 6 bases, and 7 bases had no gene match.

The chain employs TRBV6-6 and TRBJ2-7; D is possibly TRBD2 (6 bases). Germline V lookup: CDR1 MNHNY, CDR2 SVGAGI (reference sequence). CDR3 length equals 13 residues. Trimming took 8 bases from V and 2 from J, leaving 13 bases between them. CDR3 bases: TGTGCCAGCGGTTGGGACTCTACCTACGAGCAGTACTTC. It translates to CASGWDSTYEQYF.

In nucleotides, the CDR3 is TGTGCCAGCAGTGCGTCCGGGACTGGGAGCTACGAGCAGTACTTC. It codes for CASSASGTGSYEQYF. The chain carries TRBV6-1 and TRBJ2-7; the D gene is possibly TRBD2 (6 bases). CDR3 length equals 15 residues. CDR1 is MNHNS and CDR2 is SASEGT in the germline V gene. V shed 4 bases and J shed 3 bases, with 16 bases lying between them.

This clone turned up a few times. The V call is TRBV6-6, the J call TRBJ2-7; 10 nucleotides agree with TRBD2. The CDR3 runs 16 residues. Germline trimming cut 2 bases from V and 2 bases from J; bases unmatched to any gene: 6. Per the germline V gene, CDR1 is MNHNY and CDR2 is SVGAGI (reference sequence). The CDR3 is CASSYPSGSPPYEQYF. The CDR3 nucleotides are TGTGCCAGCAGTTACCCTAGCGGGAGCCCACCCTACGAGCAGTACTTC.

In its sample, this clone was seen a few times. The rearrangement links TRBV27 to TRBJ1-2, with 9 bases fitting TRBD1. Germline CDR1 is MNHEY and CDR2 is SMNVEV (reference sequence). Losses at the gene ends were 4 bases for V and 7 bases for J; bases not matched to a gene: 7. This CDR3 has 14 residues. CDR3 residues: CASSSGQGLVGYTF. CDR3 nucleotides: TGTGCCAGCAGTTCCGGACAGGGGTTGGTTGGCTACACCTTC.

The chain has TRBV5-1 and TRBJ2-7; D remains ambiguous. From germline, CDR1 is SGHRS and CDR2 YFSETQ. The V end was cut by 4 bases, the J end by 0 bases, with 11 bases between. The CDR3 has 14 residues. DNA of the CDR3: TGCGCCAGCAGCACCACTCGGAGCTCCTACGAGCAGTACTTC. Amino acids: CASSTTRSSYEQYF.